The 19 T cell receptor beta chains presented below share a single source sample, sequenced in a study of blood T cell repertoires in COVID-19. Measured with immunoSEQ multiplex PCR; TCRdb has only the in-frame clones, and not every one. The table lists a few hundred thousand clones, more than 65% of them singletons. Sample: peripheral blood. The receptors here all came from a man aged 35 to 55 who had recovered from COVID-19.

This chain links TRBV4-3 with TRBJ2-7; the match to TRBD2 covers 8 bases. V lost 1 base and J lost 3; bases outside the gene matches: 5. This CDR3 region has 15 residues. The germline gives CDR1 LGHNA, CDR2 YSLEER. Here the CDR3 DNA reads TGCGCCAGCAGCCAAGTTGTGCTAGCGGGCTACGAGCAGTACTTC. Encoded protein: CASSQVVLAGYEQYF.

The chain couples TRBV7-9 to TRBJ1-5; TRBD1 matches at 7 bases. The CDR3 has 14 residues. Unmatched junction bases numbered 4, after V lost 5 bases and J lost 3 bases. The germline gives CDR1 SEHNR, CDR2 FQNEAQ (reference sequence). CDR3 nucleotide sequence: TGTGCCAGCAGCCCCACAGGGGACAATCAGCCCCAGCATTTT. Translating gives CASSPTGDNQPQHF.

This chain connects TRBV11-2 to TRBJ1-6, with unresolved D. V lost 3 bases and J lost 7, with 10 bases in between. This CDR3 has 14 residues. Germline V lookup: CDR1 SGHAT, CDR2 FQNNGV. The CDR3 region has the DNA TGTGCCAGCAGCTTTTCCCGGGGAAATTCACCCCTCCACTTT. Translating it yields CASSFSRGNSPLHF. Combining the CDR3 with reference TRBV11-2 and TRBJ1-6 gives the whole variable domain EAGVAQSPRYKIIEKRQSVAFWCNPISGHATLYWYQQILGQGPKLLIQFQNNGVVDDSQLPKDRFSAERLKGVDSTLKIQPAKLEDSAVYLCASSFSRGNSPLHFGNGTRLTVT.

Comments on this clone: Distinct nucleotide sequences in the sample also encode this CDR3. V and J are TRBV5-4 and TRBJ1-1; perhaps TRBD1 as D (5 bases). Per germline, CDR1 SGHNT and CDR2 YYREEE (reference sequence). This CDR3 is 15 amino acids long. The V end lost 0 bases, the J end lost 0 bases, and 9 bases lay between the germline ends. For the CDR3, the DNA is TGTGCCAGCAGCTTGGGCCAGGGTCTGAACACTGAAGCTTTCTTT. The encoded protein is CASSLGQGLNTEAFF.

The chain uses TRBV5-8 and TRBJ2-1; 8 bases agree with TRBD2. CDR3 size: 13 residues. Germline loops: CDR1 SGHTS, CDR2 YDEGEE. V shed 4 bases and J 7 bases; nucleotides not matched to a gene: 4. CDR3 sequence: CASSHRLANEQFF. CDR3 nucleotide sequence: TGTGCCAGCAGCCATCGACTAGCGAATGAGCAGTTCTTC.

V is TRBV29-1 and J is TRBJ2-1; the D gene is possibly TRBD1 (5 bases). This CDR3 has 12 amino acids. From germline, CDR1 is SQVTM and CDR2 ANQGSEA. V shed 5 bases and J shed 12 bases, with 17 bases lying between them. The CDR3 region has the DNA TGCAGCGTTCCTATACCCCCTAGGGGGCAGTTCTTC. It is translated as CSVPIPPRGQFF.

V gene TRBV4-1 combines with J gene TRBJ2-2; 8 nucleotides align to TRBD1. CDR1 is MGHRA, CDR2 YSYEKL, per germline. The CDR3 spans 17 residues. V dropped 5 bases and J dropped 2; count of bases not matched to a gene: 10. Written as DNA, the CDR3 is TGCGCCAGCAGCTCTACGGACAGGGCGGATAACACCGGGGAGCTGTTTTTT. This codes for CASSSTDRADNTGELFF.

The chain has TRBV29-1 and TRBJ2-1; D not resolved. Looked up from germline, CDR1 is SQVTM and CDR2 is ANQGSEA. The CDR3 runs to 11 residues. Trimming removed 4 bases at V and 7 bases at J, with 8 bases between. CDR3 sequence reads: CSVGASNEQFF. The CDR3 DNA follows: TGCAGCGTTGGGGCTTCGAATGAGCAGTTCTTC.

This clone has a handful of counts. The CDR3 coding sequence is TGTGCCAGTACCCACAGGGAGTCGTCTGGAAACACCATATATTTT. The encoded protein is CASTHRESSGNTIYF. The chain links TRBV19 to TRBJ1-3; possibly TRBD1 for D (6 bases). This CDR3 has 15 residues. Germline-derived CDR1 and CDR2 are LNHDA and SQIVND (reference sequence). V was shortened by 7 bases and J by 1 base, with 14 bases between the two germline ends.

This chain connects TRBV12-3 or TRBV12-4 to TRBJ1-2, with D possibly TRBD1 on 5 matching bases. There are 13 residues in the CDR3. V was trimmed by 3 bases and J by 7 bases, leaving 12 bases between them. CDR3 DNA: TGTGCCAGCAGTTTGGGGCTCGGGGGTGGCTACACCTTC. Amino acid sequence: CASSLGLGGGYTF.

The chain has TRBV11-3 and TRBJ1-4, with a tentative D call TRBD1 (6 bases). Between the trimmed V and J ends, which lost 2 bases and 7 bases, there was a span of 14 bases. CDR1 SGHNT and CDR2 YENEEA come from the germline V gene. This CDR3 contains 15 residues. This CDR3 is CASSLRTAIGEKLFF. For the CDR3, the DNA is TGTGCCAGCAGCTTAAGGACAGCCATCGGTGAAAAACTGTTTTTT.

The chain links TRBV12-1 to TRBJ2-2; the table assigns TRBD2, which was not confirmed against the DNA. TRBV12-1 is given as a pseudogene. The CDR3 contains 19 residues. The CDR3 sequence: CASSYRRGRGPFFAGELFF. CDR3 sequence (DNA): TGTGCCAGCAGCTATCGTCGCGGGAGGGGTCCTTTTTTTGCCGGGGAGCTGTTTTTT.

The chain combines TRBV18 with TRBJ2-1; 7 bases align to TRBD1. This CDR3 has 14 amino acids. V was clipped by 4 bases and J by 0 bases; unmatched bases: 0. Germline V lookup: CDR1 KGHSH, CDR2 LQKENI. CDR3 amino acids: CASSHRGSYNEQFF. CDR3 DNA sequence: TGTGCCAGCTCACACAGGGGCTCCTACAATGAGCAGTTCTTC.

This rearrangement joins TRBV3-1 (or the pseudogene TRBV3-2) to TRBJ1-2; TRBD1 is a possible D gene (5 bases). V lost 8 bases and J lost 8, with 12 bases in between. The CDR3 is 11 residues long. Germline V gene sequence: CDR1 LGHDT, CDR2 YNNKEL (reference sequence). The CDR3 nucleotides are TGTGCCAGCCAACAGGATGGGGGCTACACCTTC. It specifies CASQQDGGYTF.

The V and J genes are TRBV10-3 and TRBJ2-3; D is possibly TRBD1 (6 bases). The CDR3 contains 17 residues. Per the germline V gene, CDR1 is ENHRY and CDR2 is SYGVKD. V gave up 4 bases and J gave up 1 base, with 18 bases separating them. CDR3 sequence (DNA): TGTGCCATCAGTGCCGCGACAGGCCGGTTGGGCACAGATACGCAGTATTTT. It encodes CAISAATGRLGTDTQYF.

The gene calls are TRBV18 and TRBJ1-4; weak D call: TRBD1 (5 bases). V shed 0 bases and J shed 5 bases, with 13 bases lying between them. The CDR3 sequence is 16 residues long. Germline CDR1 and CDR2: KGHSH and LQKENI. CDR3 in DNA: TGTGCCAGCTCACCACCCGGCGGGGGGGTCAATGAAAAACTGTTTTTT. Protein product: CASSPPGGGVNEKLFF.

The chain recombines TRBV6-5 with TRBJ1-2, with a tentative D call TRBD1 (5 bases). The germline CDR1 and CDR2 sequences are MNHEY and SVGAGI. The CDR3 has 13 amino acids. V lost 6 bases to trimming and J lost 0 bases, with 8 bases between them. The CDR3 region is CASRKGPNYGYTF. DNA of the CDR3: TGTGCCAGCAGGAAGGGGCCTAACTATGGCTACACCTTC.

The V gene is TRBV18, the J gene TRBJ2-3; D not resolved. From germline, CDR1 is KGHSH and CDR2 LQKENI. Deletions cut 3 bases from V and 0 bases from J, with 7 bases between. The CDR3 has 14 residues. DNA of the CDR3: TGTGCCAGCTCACCTTTCGGGAGCACAGATACGCAGTATTTT. Protein product: CASSPFGSTDTQYF.

The gene calls are TRBV19 and TRBJ2-1; the D gene is possibly TRBD1 (5 bases). V shed 7 bases and J shed 6 bases, with 13 bases lying between them. The germline CDR1 and CDR2 sequences are LNHDA and SQIVND (reference sequence). This CDR3 comprises 13 residues. The chain's CDR3 is CASIDRLLNEQFF. In DNA, the CDR3 is TGTGCCAGTATCGACAGACTCCTCAATGAGCAGTTCTTC.